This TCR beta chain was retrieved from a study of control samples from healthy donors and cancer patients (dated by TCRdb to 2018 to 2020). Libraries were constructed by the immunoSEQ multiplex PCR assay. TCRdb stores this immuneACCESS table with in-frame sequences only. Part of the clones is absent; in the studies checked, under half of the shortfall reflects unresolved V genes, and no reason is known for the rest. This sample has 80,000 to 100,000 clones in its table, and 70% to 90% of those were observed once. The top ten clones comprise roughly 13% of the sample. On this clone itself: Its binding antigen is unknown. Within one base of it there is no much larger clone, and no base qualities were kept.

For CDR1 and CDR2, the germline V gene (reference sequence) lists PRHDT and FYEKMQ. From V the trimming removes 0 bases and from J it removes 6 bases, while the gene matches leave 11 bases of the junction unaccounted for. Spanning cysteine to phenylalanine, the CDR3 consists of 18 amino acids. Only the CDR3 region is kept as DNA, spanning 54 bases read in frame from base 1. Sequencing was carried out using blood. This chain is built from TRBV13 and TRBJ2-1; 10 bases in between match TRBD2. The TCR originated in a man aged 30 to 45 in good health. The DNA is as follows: TGTGCCAGCAGCTTAGGTTTGTCTAGCGGGAGATATCTCAATGAGCAGTTCTTC. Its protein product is CASSLGLSSGRYLNEQFF.